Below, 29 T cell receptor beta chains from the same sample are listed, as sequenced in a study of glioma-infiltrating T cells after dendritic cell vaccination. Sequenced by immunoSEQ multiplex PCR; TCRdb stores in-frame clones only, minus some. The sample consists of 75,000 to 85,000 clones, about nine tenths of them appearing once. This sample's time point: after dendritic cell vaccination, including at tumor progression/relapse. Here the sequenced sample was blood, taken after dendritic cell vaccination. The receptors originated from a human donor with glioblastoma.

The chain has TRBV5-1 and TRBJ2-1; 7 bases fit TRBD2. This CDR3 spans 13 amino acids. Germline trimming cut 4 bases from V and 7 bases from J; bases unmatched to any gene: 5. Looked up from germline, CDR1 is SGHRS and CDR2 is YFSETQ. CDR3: CASSIGAGNEQFF. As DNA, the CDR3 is TGCGCCAGCAGCATAGGAGCGGGAAATGAGCAGTTCTTC.

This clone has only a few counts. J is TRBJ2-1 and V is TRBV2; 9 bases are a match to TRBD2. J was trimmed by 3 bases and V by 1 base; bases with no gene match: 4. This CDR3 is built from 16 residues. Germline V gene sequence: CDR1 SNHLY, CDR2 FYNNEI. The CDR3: CASSEGRLAVYNEQFF. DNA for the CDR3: TGTGCCAGCAGTGAAGGGAGACTAGCGGTCTACAATGAGCAGTTCTTC.

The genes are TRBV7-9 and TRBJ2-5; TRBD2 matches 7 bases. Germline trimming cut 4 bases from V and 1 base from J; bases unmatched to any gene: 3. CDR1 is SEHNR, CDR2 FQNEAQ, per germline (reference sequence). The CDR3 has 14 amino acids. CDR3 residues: CASSSGLLQETQYF. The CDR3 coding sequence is TGTGCCAGCAGCTCGGGACTACTCCAAGAGACCCAGTACTTC. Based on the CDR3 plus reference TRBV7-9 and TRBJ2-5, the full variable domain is DTGVSQNPRHKITKRGQNVTFRCDPISEHNRLYWYRQTLGQGPEFLTYFQNEAQLEKSRLLSDRFSAERPKGSFSTLEIQRTEQGDSAMYLCASSSGLLQETQYFGPGTRLLVL.

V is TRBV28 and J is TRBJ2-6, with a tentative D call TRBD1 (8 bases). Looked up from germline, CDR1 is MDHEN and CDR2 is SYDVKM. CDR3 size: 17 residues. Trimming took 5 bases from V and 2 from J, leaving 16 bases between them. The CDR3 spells CASSPRTGRAGANVLTF. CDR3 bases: TGTGCCAGCAGTCCTCGGACAGGGAGGGCTGGGGCCAACGTCCTGACTTTC.

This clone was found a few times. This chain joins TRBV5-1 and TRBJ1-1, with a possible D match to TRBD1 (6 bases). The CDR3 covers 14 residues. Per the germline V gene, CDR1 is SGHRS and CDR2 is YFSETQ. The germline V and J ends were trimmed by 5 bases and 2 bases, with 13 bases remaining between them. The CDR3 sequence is CASRSGTSNTEAFF. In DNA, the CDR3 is TGCGCCAGCAGGTCCGGGACAAGCAACACTGAAGCTTTCTTT.

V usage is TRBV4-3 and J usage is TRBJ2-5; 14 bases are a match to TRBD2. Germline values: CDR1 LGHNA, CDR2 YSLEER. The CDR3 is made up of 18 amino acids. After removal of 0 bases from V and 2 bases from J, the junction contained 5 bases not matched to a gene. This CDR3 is CASSQDRLAGGRQETQYF. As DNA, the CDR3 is TGCGCCAGCAGCCAAGATCGACTAGCGGGAGGGCGTCAAGAGACCCAGTACTTC.

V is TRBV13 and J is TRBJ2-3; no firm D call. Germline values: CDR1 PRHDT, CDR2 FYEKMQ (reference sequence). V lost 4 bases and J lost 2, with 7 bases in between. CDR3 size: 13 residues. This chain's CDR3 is CASSSSFTDTQYF. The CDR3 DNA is TGTGCCAGCAGCTCCTCTTTCACAGATACGCAGTATTTT.

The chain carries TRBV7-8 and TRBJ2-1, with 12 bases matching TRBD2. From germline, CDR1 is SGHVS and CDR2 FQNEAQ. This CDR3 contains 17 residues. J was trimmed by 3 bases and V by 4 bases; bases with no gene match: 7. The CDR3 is CASSSGLAGILYNEQFF. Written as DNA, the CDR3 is TGTGCCAGCAGCTCAGGACTAGCGGGGATACTCTACAATGAGCAGTTCTTC.

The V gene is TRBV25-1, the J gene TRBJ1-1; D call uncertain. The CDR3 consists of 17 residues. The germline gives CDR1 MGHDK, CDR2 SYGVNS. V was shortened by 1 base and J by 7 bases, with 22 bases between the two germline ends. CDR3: CASSESGGENLYREAFF. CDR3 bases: TGTGCCAGCAGTGAATCGGGCGGGGAGAACTTATATCGTGAAGCTTTCTTT.

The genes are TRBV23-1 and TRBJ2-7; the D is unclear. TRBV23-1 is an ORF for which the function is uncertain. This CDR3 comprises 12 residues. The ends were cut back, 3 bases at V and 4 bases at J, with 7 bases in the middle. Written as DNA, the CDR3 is TGCGCCAGCAGTCACTTGCAGTACGAGCAGTACTTC. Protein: CASSHLQYEQYF.

CDR3 DNA sequence: TGTGCCAGCACCCCCATGGAGGGGGCGCAAAATGAGCAGTTCTTC. This codes for CASTPMEGAQNEQFF. J is TRBJ2-1 and V is TRBV6-5; possible D gene TRBD1, 7 bases. Between the trimmed V and J ends, which lost 7 bases and 7 bases, there was a span of 20 bases. This CDR3 has 15 residues. Looked up from germline, CDR1 is MNHEY and CDR2 is SVGAGI.

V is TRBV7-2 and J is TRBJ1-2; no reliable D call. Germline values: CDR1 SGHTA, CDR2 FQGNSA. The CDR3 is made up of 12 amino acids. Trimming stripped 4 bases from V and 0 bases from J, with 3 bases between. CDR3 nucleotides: TGTGCCAGCAGCTCCTCTAACTATGGCTACACCTTC. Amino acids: CASSSSNYGYTF. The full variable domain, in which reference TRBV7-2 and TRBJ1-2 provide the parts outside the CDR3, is GAGVSQSPSNKVTEKGKDVELRCDPISGHTALYWYRQSLGQGLEFLIYFQGNSAPDKSGLPSDRFSAERTGGSVSTLTIQRTQQEDSAVYLCASSSSNYGYTFGSGTRLTVV.

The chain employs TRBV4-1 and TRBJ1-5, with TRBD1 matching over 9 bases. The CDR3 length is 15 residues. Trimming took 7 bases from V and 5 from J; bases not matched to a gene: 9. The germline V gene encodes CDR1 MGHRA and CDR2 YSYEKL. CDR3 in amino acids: CASKRTGARDQPQHF. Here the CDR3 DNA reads TGCGCCAGCAAGAGGACAGGGGCGAGGGATCAGCCCCAGCATTTT.

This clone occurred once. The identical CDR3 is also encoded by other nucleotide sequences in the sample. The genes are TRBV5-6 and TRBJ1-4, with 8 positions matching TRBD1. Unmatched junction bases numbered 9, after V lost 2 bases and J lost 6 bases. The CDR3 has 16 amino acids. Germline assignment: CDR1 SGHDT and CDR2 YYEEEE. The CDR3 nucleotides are TGTGCCAGCAGCTTCCTGCGGGCAGGGGGCGATGAAAAACTGTTTTTT. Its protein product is CASSFLRAGGDEKLFF.

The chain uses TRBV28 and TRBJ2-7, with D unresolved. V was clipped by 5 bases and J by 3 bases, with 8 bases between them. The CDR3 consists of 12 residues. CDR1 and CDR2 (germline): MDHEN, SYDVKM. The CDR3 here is CASSQAFYEQYF. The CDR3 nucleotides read TGTGCCAGCAGTCAAGCCTTCTACGAGCAGTACTTC.

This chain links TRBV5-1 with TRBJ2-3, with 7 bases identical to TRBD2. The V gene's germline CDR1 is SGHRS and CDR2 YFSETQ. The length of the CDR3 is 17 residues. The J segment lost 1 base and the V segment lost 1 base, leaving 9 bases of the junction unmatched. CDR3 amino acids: CASSLIWREYGTDTQYF. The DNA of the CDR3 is TGCGCCAGCAGCTTGATATGGCGGGAGTACGGCACAGATACGCAGTATTTT.

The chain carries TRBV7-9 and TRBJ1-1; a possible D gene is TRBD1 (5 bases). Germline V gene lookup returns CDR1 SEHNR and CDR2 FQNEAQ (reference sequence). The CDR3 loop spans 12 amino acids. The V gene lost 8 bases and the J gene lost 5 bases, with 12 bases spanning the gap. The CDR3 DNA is TGTGCCAGCGGGCAGGGTTTTACTGAAGCTTTCTTT. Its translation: CASGQGFTEAFF.

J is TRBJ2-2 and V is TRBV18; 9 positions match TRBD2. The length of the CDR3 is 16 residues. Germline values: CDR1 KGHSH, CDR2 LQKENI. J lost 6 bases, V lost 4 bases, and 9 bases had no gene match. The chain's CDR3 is CASSRPTSGSPGELFF. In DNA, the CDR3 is TGTGCCAGCTCACGGCCAACTAGCGGGTCTCCCGGGGAGCTGTTTTTT.

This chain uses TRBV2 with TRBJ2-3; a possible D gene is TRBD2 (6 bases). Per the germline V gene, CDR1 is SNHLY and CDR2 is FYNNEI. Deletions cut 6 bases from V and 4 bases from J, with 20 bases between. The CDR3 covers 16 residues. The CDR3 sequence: CASRGLRSRSADTQYF. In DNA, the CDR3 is TGTGCCAGCAGGGGACTTCGGAGTAGATCCGCAGATACGCAGTATTTT.

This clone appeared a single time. The CDR3 loop is CASSIPTGLPSSYEQYF. In DNA, the CDR3 is TGTGCCAGCAGCATACCTACGGGACTCCCGAGCTCCTACGAGCAGTACTTC. The chain links TRBV7-9 to TRBJ2-7; perhaps TRBD2 as D (6 bases). Germline V gene sequence: CDR1 SEHNR, CDR2 FQNEAQ (reference sequence). Trimming removed 5 bases at V and 0 bases at J, with 20 bases between. The CDR3 covers 17 residues.

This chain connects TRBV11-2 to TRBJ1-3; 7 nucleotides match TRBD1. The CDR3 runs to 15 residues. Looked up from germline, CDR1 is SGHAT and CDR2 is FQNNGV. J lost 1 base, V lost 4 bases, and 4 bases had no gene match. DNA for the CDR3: TGTGCCAGCAGCTCCCTCAGGGGGTCTGGAAACACCATATATTTT. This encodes CASSSLRGSGNTIYF.

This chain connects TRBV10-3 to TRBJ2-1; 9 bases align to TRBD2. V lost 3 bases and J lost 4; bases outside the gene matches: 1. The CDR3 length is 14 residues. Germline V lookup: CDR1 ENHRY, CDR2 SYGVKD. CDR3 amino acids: CAISDLAGYNEQFF. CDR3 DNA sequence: TGTGCCATCAGTGACCTAGCGGGGTACAATGAGCAGTTCTTC.

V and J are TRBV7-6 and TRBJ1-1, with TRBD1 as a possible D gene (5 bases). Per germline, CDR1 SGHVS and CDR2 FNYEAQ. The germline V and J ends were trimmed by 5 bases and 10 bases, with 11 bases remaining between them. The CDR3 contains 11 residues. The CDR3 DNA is TGTGCCAGCAGCCGGGAGGGGACAGCTTTCTTT. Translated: CASSREGTAFF.

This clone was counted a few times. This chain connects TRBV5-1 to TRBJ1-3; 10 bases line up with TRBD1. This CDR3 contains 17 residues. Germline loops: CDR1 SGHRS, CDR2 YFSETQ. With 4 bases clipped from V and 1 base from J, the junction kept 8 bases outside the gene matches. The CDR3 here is CASSPGQGGNSGNTIYF. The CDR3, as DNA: TGCGCCAGCAGCCCCGGACAGGGGGGCAATTCTGGAAACACCATATATTTT.

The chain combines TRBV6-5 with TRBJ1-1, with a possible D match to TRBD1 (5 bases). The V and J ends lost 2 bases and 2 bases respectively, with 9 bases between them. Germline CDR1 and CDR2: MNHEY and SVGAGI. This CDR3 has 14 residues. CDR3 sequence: CASSYQTANTEAFF. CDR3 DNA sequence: TGTGCCAGCAGTTACCAGACAGCAAACACTGAAGCTTTCTTT.

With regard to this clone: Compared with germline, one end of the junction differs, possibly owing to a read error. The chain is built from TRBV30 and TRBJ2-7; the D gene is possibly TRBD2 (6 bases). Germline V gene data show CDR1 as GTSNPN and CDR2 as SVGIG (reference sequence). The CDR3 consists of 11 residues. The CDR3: CTWSGGAEQYF. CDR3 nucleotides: TGTACCTGGAGTGGCGGGGCCGAGCAGTACTTC. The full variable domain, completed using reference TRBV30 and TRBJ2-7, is SQTIHQWPATLVQPVGSPLSLECTVEGTSNPNLYWYRQAAGRGLQLLFYSVGIGQISSEVPQNLSASRPQDRQFILSSKKLLLSDSGFYLCTWSGGAEQYFGPGTRLTVT.

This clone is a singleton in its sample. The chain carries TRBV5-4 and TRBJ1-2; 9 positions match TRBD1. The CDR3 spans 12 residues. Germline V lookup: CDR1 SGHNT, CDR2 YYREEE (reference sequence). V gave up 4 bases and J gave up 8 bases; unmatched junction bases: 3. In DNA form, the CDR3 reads TGTGCCAGCAGCAGGGACAGGGACGGCTACACCTTC. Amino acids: CASSRDRDGYTF. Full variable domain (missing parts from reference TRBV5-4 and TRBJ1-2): ETGVTQSPTHLIKTRGQQVTLRCSSQSGHNTVSWYQQALGQGPQFIFQYYREEENGRGNFPPRFSGLQFPNYSSELNVNALELDDSALYLCASSRDRDGYTFGSGTRLTVV.

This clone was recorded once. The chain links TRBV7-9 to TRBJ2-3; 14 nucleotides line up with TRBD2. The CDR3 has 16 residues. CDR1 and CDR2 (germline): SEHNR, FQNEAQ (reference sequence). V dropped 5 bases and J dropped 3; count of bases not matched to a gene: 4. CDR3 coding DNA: TGTGCCAGCAGCGACAGACTAGCGGGGGGGACAGATACGCAGTATTTT. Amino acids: CASSDRLAGGTDTQYF.

CDR3 loop: CASSLGKGTGGHYEQYF. CDR3 sequence (DNA): TGTGCCAGCAGCTTAGGAAAGGGGACAGGGGGCCACTACGAGCAGTACTTC. V gene TRBV7-9 combines with J gene TRBJ2-7, with 12 nucleotides matching TRBD1. Trimming at V came to 1 base and at J to 3 bases, leaving 7 bases not matched to a gene. CDR1 SEHNR and CDR2 FQNEAQ come from the germline V gene (reference sequence). The CDR3 covers 17 residues.